This TCR beta chain was recorded in a study of blood T cell repertoires in COVID-19. As for the study in general: The samples span acute and convalescent COVID-19 from the United States, Italy and Spain.

The germline V gene encodes CDR1 WNHNN and CDR2 SYGVQD (reference sequence). Trimming removed 9 bases from V and 0 bases from J; junction bases left unmatched: 13. The CDR3 consists of 17 residues. Original data processing: Researchers report that nucleated cell counts were estimated from reference gene primer amplification. The data were produced by immunoSEQ multiplex PCR, yet TCRdb's version contains in-frame clones alone and is incomplete. That table is the source of V, J and clone size, and D and trimming were worked out from the DNA. The table shows a few hundred thousand clones, with approximately 87% occurring only once.

The chain carries TRBV10-1 and TRBJ1-3, with 8 bases that match TRBD1. The sequenced sample was peripheral blood. The clonotype was recovered from a woman between 50 and 59 years old with acute or convalescent COVID-19. In DNA form, the CDR3 reads TGCGCCAGACCTGACAGGGGCTCGAGAAGCTCTGGAAACACCATATATTTT. Encoded protein: CARPDRGSRSSGNTIYF.